Listed below are T cell receptor beta chains from one sample, sequenced in a study of T cell changes during pregnancy in multiple sclerosis. Repertoires were generated with immunoSEQ multiplex PCR, while TCRdb's copy carries only in-frame clones and drops some. The data hold some 67,000 clones, with about 90% observed a single time. Sequences were derived from peripheral blood, sampled after pregnancy. The receptors derive from a female donor with multiple sclerosis, enrolled in a pregnancy study. Each CDR3 is given with its conserved first and last residue. The D gene is left open where the match is weak.

V	J	D	CDR3	DNA
TRBV7-9	TRBJ2-7	-	CASSLEQTPSYEQYF	TGTGCCAGCAGCTTAGAACAGACCCCCTCCTACGAGCAGTACTTC
TRBV6-1	TRBJ1-2	TRBD1	CASSDLKTGLLVYGYTF	TGTGCCAGCAGTGACCTTAAGACAGGGCTGTTGGTGTACGGCTACACCTTC
TRBV6-5	TRBJ2-7	TRBD2	CASSYGTSGYEQYF	TGTGCCAGCAGTTACGGGACTAGCGGGTACGAGCAGTACTTC
TRBV27	TRBJ2-2	-	CASSLARFPGELFF	TGTGCCAGCAGTTTAGCGAGATTTCCCGGGGAGCTGTTTTTT
TRBV30	TRBJ1-3	TRBD1	CAWTGGPGNTIYF	TGTGCCTGGACAGGGGGGCCTGGAAACACCATATATTTT
TRBV6-1	TRBJ2-5	-	CASSEASQETQYF	TGTGCCAGCAGTGAGGCATCCCAAGAGACCCAGTACTTC
TRBV5-1	TRBJ2-3	TRBD2	CASSLARGLHVDTQYF	TGCGCCAGCAGCTTGGCGCGGGGACTACACGTAGATACGCAGTATTTT
TRBV2	TRBJ2-2	TRBD1	CASSGIPGQGATGELFF	TGTGCCAGCAGTGGAATACCGGGACAGGGGGCGACCGGGGAGCTGTTTTTT
TRBV6-5	TRBJ2-1	TRBD2	CASRSSGRGQQFF	TGTGCCAGCAGATCTAGCGGTAGAGGTCAGCAGTTCTTC
TRBV18	TRBJ1-5	-	CASSPLSGSGQPQHF	TGTGCCAGCTCACCACTGTCGGGAAGTGGTCAGCCCCAGCATTTT
TRBV6-5	TRBJ2-1	-	CATLRGSADYNEQFF	TGTGCCACCTTGCGGGGTTCGGCAGATTACAATGAGCAGTTCTTC